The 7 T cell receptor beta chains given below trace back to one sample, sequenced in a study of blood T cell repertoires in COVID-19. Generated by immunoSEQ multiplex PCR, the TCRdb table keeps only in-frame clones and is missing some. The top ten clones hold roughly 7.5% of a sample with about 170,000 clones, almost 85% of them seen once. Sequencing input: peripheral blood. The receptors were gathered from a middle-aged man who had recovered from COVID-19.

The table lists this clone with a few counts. As DNA, the CDR3 is TGTGCCAGCTCATCCCCACGATCACAGAAAGCCACCGGGGAGCTGTTTTTT. Amino acids: CASSSPRSQKATGELFF. V is TRBV18 and J is TRBJ2-2; the D is unclear. The V end lost 5 bases, the J end lost 4 bases, and 20 bases lay between the germline ends. The CDR3 loop spans 17 amino acids. From germline, CDR1 is KGHSH and CDR2 LQKENI.

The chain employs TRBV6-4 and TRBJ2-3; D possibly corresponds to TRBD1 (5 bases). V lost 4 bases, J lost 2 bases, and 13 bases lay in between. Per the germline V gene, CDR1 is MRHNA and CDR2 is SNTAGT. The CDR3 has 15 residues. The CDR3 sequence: CASSVDTHSTDTQYF. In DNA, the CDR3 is TGTGCCAGCAGTGTGGACACACACTCCACAGATACGCAGTATTTT.

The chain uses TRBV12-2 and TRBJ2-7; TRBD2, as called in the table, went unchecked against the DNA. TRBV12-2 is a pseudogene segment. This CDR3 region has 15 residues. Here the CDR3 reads CASRDLAGVGVEQYF. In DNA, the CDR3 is TGTGCAAGTCGCGACCTAGCGGGAGTGGGGGTCGAGCAGTACTTC.

For the CDR3, the DNA is TGTGCCAGTAGTCCACAGGGGCGAGGCGAAAAACTGTTTTTT. Its translation: CASSPQGRGEKLFF. The gene calls are TRBV19 and TRBJ1-4; 7 bases map to TRBD1. The V and J ends lost 5 bases and 8 bases, in that order; junction bases with no gene match: 8. The V gene's germline CDR1 is LNHDA and CDR2 SQIVND (reference sequence). The CDR3 has 14 amino acids. Looking up the rest from reference TRBV19 and TRBJ1-4 gives the full variable domain: DGGITQSPKYLFRKEGQNVTLSCEQNLNHDAMYWYRQDPGQGLRLIYYSQIVNDFQKGDIAEGYSVSREKKESFPLTVTSAQKNPTAFYLCASSPQGRGEKLFFGSGTQLSVL.

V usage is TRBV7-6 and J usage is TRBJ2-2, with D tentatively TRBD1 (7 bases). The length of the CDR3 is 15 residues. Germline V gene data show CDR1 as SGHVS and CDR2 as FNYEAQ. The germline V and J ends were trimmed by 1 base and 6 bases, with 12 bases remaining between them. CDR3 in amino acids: CASSLVRGDAGELFF. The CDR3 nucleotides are TGTGCCAGCAGCTTAGTCAGGGGGGATGCCGGGGAGCTGTTTTTT. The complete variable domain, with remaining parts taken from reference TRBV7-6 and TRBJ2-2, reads GAGVSQSPRYKVTKRGQDVALRCDPISGHVSLYWYRQALGQGPEFLTYFNYEAQQDKSGLPNDRFSAERPEGSISTLTIQRTEQRDSAMYRCASSLVRGDAGELFFGEGSRLTVL.

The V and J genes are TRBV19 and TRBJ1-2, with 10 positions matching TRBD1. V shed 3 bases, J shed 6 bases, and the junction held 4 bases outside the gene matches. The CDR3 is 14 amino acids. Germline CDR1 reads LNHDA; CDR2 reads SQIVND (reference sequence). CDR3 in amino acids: CASSIRGQGNGYTF. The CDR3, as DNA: TGTGCCAGTAGTATTAGGGGACAGGGGAATGGCTACACCTTC. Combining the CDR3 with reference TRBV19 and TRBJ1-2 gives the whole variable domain DGGITQSPKYLFRKEGQNVTLSCEQNLNHDAMYWYRQDPGQGLRLIYYSQIVNDFQKGDIAEGYSVSREKKESFPLTVTSAQKNPTAFYLCASSIRGQGNGYTFGSGTRLTVV.

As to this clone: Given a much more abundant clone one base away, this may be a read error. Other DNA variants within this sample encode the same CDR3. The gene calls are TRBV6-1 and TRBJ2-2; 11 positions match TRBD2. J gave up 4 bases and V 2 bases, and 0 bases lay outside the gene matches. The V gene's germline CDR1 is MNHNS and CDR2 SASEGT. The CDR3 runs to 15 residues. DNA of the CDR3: TGTGCCAGCAGTGAACTAGCGGGAGGCACCGGGGAGCTGTTTTTT. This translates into CASSELAGGTGELFF.